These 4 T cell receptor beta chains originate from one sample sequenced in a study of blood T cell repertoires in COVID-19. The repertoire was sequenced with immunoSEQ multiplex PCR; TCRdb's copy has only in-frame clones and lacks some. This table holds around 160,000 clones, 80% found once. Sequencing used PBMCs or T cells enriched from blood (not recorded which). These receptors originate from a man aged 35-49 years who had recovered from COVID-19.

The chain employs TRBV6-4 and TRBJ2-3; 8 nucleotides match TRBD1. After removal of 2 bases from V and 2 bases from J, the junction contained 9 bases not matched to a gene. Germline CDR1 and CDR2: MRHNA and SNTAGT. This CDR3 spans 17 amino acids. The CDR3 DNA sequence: TGTGCCAGCAGTGACAGTTATAGCAGGGGGCTCACAGATACGCAGTATTTT. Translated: CASSDSYSRGLTDTQYF.

The CDR3 is CASSLAAGGSGNTIYF. CDR3 bases: TGCGCCAGCAGCTTGGCCGCCGGGGGCTCTGGAAACACCATATATTTT. The V gene is TRBV5-1, the J gene TRBJ1-3, with a possible D match to TRBD1 (5 bases). The V end was cut by 0 bases, the J end by 0 bases, with 10 bases between. Germline CDR1 and CDR2: SGHRS and YFSETQ. This CDR3 contains 16 residues.

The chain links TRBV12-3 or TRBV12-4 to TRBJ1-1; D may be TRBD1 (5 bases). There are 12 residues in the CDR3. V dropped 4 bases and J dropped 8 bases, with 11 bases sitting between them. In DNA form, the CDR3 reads TGTGCCAGCAGTTCCTCTTCAGGGGAAGCTTTCTTT. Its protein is CASSSSSGEAFF.

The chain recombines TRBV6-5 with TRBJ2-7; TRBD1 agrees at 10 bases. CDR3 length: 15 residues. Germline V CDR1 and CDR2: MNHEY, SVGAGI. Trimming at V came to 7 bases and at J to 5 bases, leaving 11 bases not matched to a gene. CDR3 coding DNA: TGTGCCAGCACTAGAACCGGGACAGGGGTGAACGAGCAGTACTTC. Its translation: CASTRTGTGVNEQYF.